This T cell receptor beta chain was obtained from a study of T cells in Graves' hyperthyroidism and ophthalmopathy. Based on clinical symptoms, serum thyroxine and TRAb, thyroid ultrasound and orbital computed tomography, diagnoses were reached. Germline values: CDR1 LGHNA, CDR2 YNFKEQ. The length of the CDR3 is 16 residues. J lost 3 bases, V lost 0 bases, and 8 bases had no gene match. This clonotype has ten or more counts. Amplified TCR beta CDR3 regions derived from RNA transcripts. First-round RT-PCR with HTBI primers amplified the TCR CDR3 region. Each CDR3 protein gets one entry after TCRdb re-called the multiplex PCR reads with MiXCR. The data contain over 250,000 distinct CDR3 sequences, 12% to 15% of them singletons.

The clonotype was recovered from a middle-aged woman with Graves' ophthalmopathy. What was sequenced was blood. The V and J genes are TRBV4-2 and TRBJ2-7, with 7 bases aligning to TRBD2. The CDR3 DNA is TGTGCCAGCAGCCAAGAGTCGGCGGGGGAACTCTACGAGCAGTACTTC. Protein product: CASSQESAGELYEQYF.